This T cell receptor beta chain was captured by sequencing in a study of response to subunit inactivated influenza vaccine (dated by TCRdb to 2017 to 2018). With regard to the full study: Deep quantitative profiling of the T cell receptor repertoire was used in the study to follow responses to a trivalent subunit inactivated influenza vaccine.

Broad study findings and their caveats: It was suggested by the authors that each seasonal influenza vaccination may recruit only a limited number of new T cells.

The library was produced with RT-PCR. The instrument given in TCRdb is Illumina HiSeq 2500. The raw public reads went through TCRdb reprocessing: fastp at Q25, MiXCR clone calling, in-frame beta chains kept. Identical CDR3 protein sequences are pooled into one entry, listed with their most common genes and DNA. The sample table holds around 200,000 distinct CDR3 sequences, of which 9.5% to 15% were seen once. 29% of the sample is held by the ten biggest clonotypes. In its sample, this clonotype was seen many times. Its recognized antigen is unknown. The record has no base qualities; no much larger clone is one base away. The CDR3 covers 14 residues, taking in both the cysteine and the phenylalanine. Only the CDR3 region is kept as DNA, spanning 42 bases read in frame from base 1. Via the germline V gene, CDR1 is MNHEY and CDR2 SVGAGI. V is cut by 5 bases and J by 5 bases, and the space between the germline ends is 12 bases.

These data were also filed under a second study, of T cells expressing NK-cell markers. Per the second study: The TCR beta cDNA libraries were made using 5'RACE template switching, a step that added both a universal primer site and unique molecular identifiers. TCR beta-chain repertoires were profiled in sorted CD3+CD56+NKG2C+, CD3+CD56+NKG2C- and CD3+CD56-NKG2C+ T-cell subsets from about 8 donors. Seven of the eight sequenced donors were HCMV-seropositive and one was HCMV-seronegative. In several experiments an anti-gammadeltaTCR antibody was added to restrict sorting to alphabetaTCR-expressing T cells. In more than 5 donors, the dominant CD3+CD56+NKG2C+ clonotypes were found to rank among the top 10 CD8+ clonotypes and to make up about 1.0-7.5% of CD8+ T cells. Those dominant clonotypes were again the most abundant among CD3+CD56-NKG2C+ cells in a few donors, at about 28.3-65%. It remained unclear whether the expanded NKG2C-expressing T cell clones were specific for HCMV antigens. The eight sequenced donors were randomly selected healthy volunteers, three men and five women. HCMV-specific IgG was detected in serum with a commercial ELISA kit to determine HCMV serostatus. Ficoll density gradient centrifugation was used to isolate peripheral blood mononuclear cells from blood. Magnetic immunoseparation with Miltenyi isolation kits was used to isolate CD4+ and CD8+ T cells from PBMC. Synthesis of cDNA was primed from the TCR beta constant segment and was followed by two consecutive PCR amplification steps. Sequencing of the libraries produced 2 x 150 bp reads on Illumina HiSeq 2000/2500, MiSeq or NextSeq. MIGEC handled demultiplexing of the reads and grouping by UMI, while MiTCR was used to assemble and quantify clonotypes. To exclude erroneous sequences, only TCR cDNA sequences supported by at least two reads were retained. The tcR package was used for downstream repertoire analysis, and clonotypes were matched across fractions by CDR3 nucleotide sequence plus V segment. VDJmatch was used to annotate antigen specificity against VDJdb, with one amino acid substitution in CDR3 allowed.

Recombination joined TRBV6-5 with TRBJ2-2; TRBD2 is a weak D gene call, 5 bases matching. This material consisted of CD8+ T cells sorted from PBMCs, taken roughly 12 days after vaccination. The source of this sequence is a man between 45 and 60 years old who received an inactivated influenza vaccine. Donor details come from another sample of the same person, matched by shared clones. The CDR3 reads as follows: CASSALGETGELFF. In nucleotides, the sequence is TGTGCCAGCAGTGCGCTTGGGGAGACCGGGGAGCTGTTTTTT.